In this sample, the clone carrying this T cell receptor (beta chain) turned up many times. Its antigen is not known. The data stem from a study of CD8 T cells in ankylosing spondylitis. Whole-study findings and limits: Some motif variants had been reported before (in reactive arthritis synovial fluid and blood). Researchers reportedly found disease-linked clones significantly enriched in matched ankylosing spondylitis synovial fluid. Researchers report that disease-linked clones proved CD8+ and relatively rare in peripheral blood. There was a TCR beta motif, made of 7 to 9 highly homologous variants, that appeared characteristic of ankylosing spondylitis blood.

Each CDR3 protein gets one entry after TCRdb re-called the 5' RACE reads with MiXCR. The sample records approximately 220,000 distinct CDR3 sequences, roughly 24% being singletons. This CDR3 is 16 amino acids long. Trimming removed 2 bases at V and 4 bases at J, with 15 bases between. The chain joins TRBV12-3 or TRBV12-4 to TRBJ1-3, with D unclear. The source of this sequence is a male donor with ankylosing spondylitis or in good health (not recorded which). What was sequenced was blood, either unsorted or a sorted T cell fraction (not recorded which). CDR3 residues: CASSLNIRTPGNTIYF. CDR3 sequence (DNA): TGTGCCAGCAGTTTAAATATCCGGACTCCGGGAAACACCATATATTTT.